Presented here are 20 T cell receptor beta chains from one specimen sequenced in a study of shared clonotypes between healthy human individuals. TCRdb's copy holds only in-frame clones and misses some; the assay was immunoSEQ multiplex PCR. Here the sample spans hundreds of thousands of clones, 95% to 98% being singletons. The sequenced sample consisted of naive CD4+ T cells sorted from blood. Stated subset: CD45RA+ positively selected. The receptors originated from a young woman in good health.

This clone was picked up one time. The chain combines TRBV6-5 with TRBJ2-3; D gene ambiguous. Germline V gene sequence: CDR1 MNHEY, CDR2 SVGAGI. CDR3 length: 15 residues. V gave up 0 bases and J gave up 6 bases, with 13 bases separating them. Here the CDR3 DNA reads TGTGCCAGCAGTTACTCCGGCAGGAGTTTTGATACGCAGTATTTT. Amino acid sequence: CASSYSGRSFDTQYF.

CDR3 bases: TGTGCCAGCAGCCATTCTACCAGAGCTTTCTTT. Translation gives CASSHSTRAFF. The chain links TRBV6-5 to TRBJ1-1; D remains unclear. CDR3 length equals 11 residues. V gave up 6 bases and J gave up 10 bases, with 12 bases separating them. From germline, CDR1 is MNHEY and CDR2 SVGAGI.

The chain couples TRBV14 to TRBJ2-3; 15 bases match TRBD2. The CDR3 extends over 16 amino acids. CDR1 is SGHDN and CDR2 is FVKESK in the germline V gene. Trimming took 5 bases from V and 5 from J; bases not matched to a gene: 5. CDR3 nucleotide sequence: TGTGCCAGCAGCGACGGACTAGCGGGAGGGGGAGATACGCAGTATTTT. Translation: CASSDGLAGGGDTQYF.

The chain is built from TRBV5-1 and TRBJ1-1; TRBD1 is a possible D gene (5 bases). V dropped 0 bases and J dropped 0 bases, with 15 bases sitting between them. Per germline, CDR1 SGHRS and CDR2 YFSETQ. This CDR3 spans 17 amino acids. This CDR3 reads CASSLAGRGFMNTEAFF. CDR3 DNA: TGCGCCAGCAGCTTGGCGGGGCGGGGGTTCATGAACACTGAAGCTTTCTTT.

The CDR3 spells CASSFSSSGTSYNEQFF. The CDR3 DNA reads TGCGCCAGCAGCTTTTCCTCCTCCGGGACTTCCTACAATGAGCAGTTCTTC. The chain carries TRBV5-1 and TRBJ2-1; D possibly corresponds to TRBD2 (6 bases). The V and J ends lost 2 bases and 1 base respectively, with 16 bases between them. This CDR3 region has 17 residues. Germline loops: CDR1 SGHRS, CDR2 YFSETQ.

This rearrangement joins TRBV18 to TRBJ1-4, with D hard to call. Trimming left V 6 bases short and J 6 bases short, with 11 bases between. Looked up from germline, CDR1 is KGHSH and CDR2 is LQKENI. This CDR3 is built from 13 residues. In DNA, the CDR3 is TGTGCCAGCTCCCCCGGACGGGATGAAAAACTGTTTTTT. This gives the protein CASSPGRDEKLFF.

The V call is TRBV7-8, the J call TRBJ2-1; D is ambiguous. Per germline, CDR1 SGHVS and CDR2 FQNEAQ. This CDR3 is built from 14 residues. Trimming pared 1 base from V and 6 bases from J, leaving 10 bases between. The CDR3 coding sequence is TGTGCCAGCAGCTTAGGGCCCCTCCGCAATGAGCAGTTCTTC. This codes for CASSLGPLRNEQFF.

Concerning this clone itself: An end of the junction differs from the germline gene, which may be a read error. The chain employs TRBV5-1 and TRBJ1-2, with TRBD1 as a possible D gene (5 bases). The CDR3 sequence is 11 residues long. Germline V gives CDR1 SGHRS, CDR2 YFSETQ. The DNA for the CDR3 is TGCGCCAGCAGCTTGGAGCAGGGTCTCAACTTC. This encodes CASSLEQGLNF.

V and J are TRBV5-1 and TRBJ2-1, with TRBD2 matching 7 bases. The CDR3 has 16 residues. CDR1 and CDR2 (germline): SGHRS, YFSETQ. V was clipped by 4 bases and J by 6 bases; unmatched bases: 13. The CDR3 nucleotides read TGCGCCAGCAGCCTTGAACCGGGACTAACTATCAATGAGCAGTTCTTC. Residues: CASSLEPGLTINEQFF.

The chain combines TRBV11-2 with TRBJ2-3, with D hard to call. Germline values: CDR1 SGHAT, CDR2 FQNNGV. The CDR3 sequence is 16 residues long. With 3 bases removed from V and 0 bases from J, the gap between germline ends came to 13 bases. CDR3 region: CASSFSGARSTDTQYF. The CDR3 DNA reads as TGTGCCAGCAGCTTTTCGGGCGCGCGAAGCACAGATACGCAGTATTTT. The full variable domain, completed using reference TRBV11-2 and TRBJ2-3, is EAGVAQSPRYKIIEKRQSVAFWCNPISGHATLYWYQQILGQGPKLLIQFQNNGVVDDSQLPKDRFSAERLKGVDSTLKIQPAKLEDSAVYLCASSFSGARSTDTQYFGPGTRLTVL.

This clone was detected only once. CDR3 protein: CASSKAVGGARDYGYTF. CDR3 sequence (DNA): TGTGCCAGCAGCAAAGCGGTGGGTGGGGCACGGGACTATGGCTACACCTTC. This chain uses TRBV21-1 with TRBJ1-2; the table's D call, TRBD1, has no DNA check behind it. TRBV21-1 is a known pseudogene. The CDR3 loop spans 17 amino acids.

This chain connects TRBV11-2 to TRBJ1-1; D not resolved. V dropped 0 bases and J dropped 1 base, with 12 bases sitting between them. Germline CDR1 and CDR2: SGHAT and FQNNGV. The CDR3 length is 16 residues. CDR3 coding DNA: TGTGCCAGCAGCTTAGATATCGTTTGGGGGAACACTGAAGCTTTCTTT. Translating it yields CASSLDIVWGNTEAFF.

V gene TRBV15 combines with J gene TRBJ2-7, with 11 bases fitting TRBD2. The germline CDR1 and CDR2 sequences are LNHNV and YYDKDF (reference sequence). The junction had 7 bases not matched to a gene; V was cut back by 2 bases and J by 4 bases. This CDR3 is built from 16 residues. The CDR3 sequence: CATSRQKLAGEYEQYF. CDR3 bases: TGTGCCACCAGCAGACAGAAACTAGCGGGAGAGTACGAGCAGTACTTC.

The chain couples TRBV28 to TRBJ1-1, with 8 bases lining up with TRBD1. This CDR3 spans 20 amino acids. V lost 3 bases and J lost 3; bases outside the gene matches: 21. CDR1 MDHEN and CDR2 SYDVKM come from the germline V gene. The CDR3 sequence is CASSFPGWAGGIGEDTEAFF. The CDR3 region has the DNA TGTGCCAGCAGTTTCCCAGGGTGGGCAGGGGGCATTGGGGAAGACACTGAAGCTTTCTTT.

The V call is TRBV19, the J call TRBJ1-5; no definite D call. Trimming pared 5 bases from V and 11 bases from J, leaving 13 bases between. Per germline, CDR1 LNHDA and CDR2 SQIVND (reference sequence). This CDR3 has 12 residues. CDR3 in DNA: TGTGCCAGTAGTGCGCCCCAGAGGACCCAGCATTTT. This translates into CASSAPQRTQHF.

On this clone itself: This CDR3 is also generated by other DNA sequences in the sample. The CDR3 is CASSLAGAANQPQHF. The DNA for the CDR3 is TGCGCCAGCAGCTTGGCCGGAGCCGCTAATCAGCCCCAGCATTTT. V is TRBV5-1 and J is TRBJ1-5; D gene ambiguous. The CDR3 contains 15 residues. The V end was cut by 0 bases, the J end by 4 bases, with 11 bases between. Germline-derived CDR1 and CDR2 are SGHRS and YFSETQ.

The V and J genes are TRBV4-2 and TRBJ1-6, with TRBD1 matching over 7 bases. V lost 0 bases to trimming and J lost 7 bases; unmatched junction nucleotides: 3. Looked up from germline, CDR1 is LGHNA and CDR2 is YNFKEQ. The length of the CDR3 is 15 residues. The CDR3 here is CASSQEKQGNSPLHF. As DNA, the CDR3 is TGTGCCAGCAGCCAAGAAAAACAGGGGAATTCACCCCTCCACTTT.

V gene TRBV28 combines with J gene TRBJ2-1, with D uncertain. V lost 5 bases to trimming and J lost 9 bases, with 20 bases between them. The CDR3 has 15 amino acids. Germline V gives CDR1 MDHEN, CDR2 SYDVKM. The CDR3: CASSNHSPRWVEQFF. The CDR3, as DNA: TGTGCCAGCAGTAATCATTCCCCCAGGTGGGTTGAGCAGTTCTTC. The full variable domain, completed using reference TRBV28 and TRBJ2-1, is DVKVTQSSRYLVKRTGEKVFLECVQDMDHENMFWYRQDPGLGLRLIYFSYDVKMKEKGDIPEGYSVSREKKERFSLILESASTNQTSMYLCASSNHSPRWVEQFFGPGTRLTVL.

The genes are TRBV29-1 and TRBJ2-7, with 8 bases lining up with TRBD1. The CDR3 has 13 amino acids. In germline, CDR1 is SQVTM, CDR2 ANQGSEA. V trimming: 3 bases; J trimming: 2 bases; junction bases outside the gene matches: 3. The CDR3 DNA reads TGCAGCGTTGACGGGACAGGACCCTACGAGCAGTACTTC. Its protein is CSVDGTGPYEQYF.

The rearrangement links TRBV10-3 to TRBJ2-7, with D possibly TRBD2 on 5 matching bases. The CDR3 length is 16 residues. Per the germline V gene, CDR1 is ENHRY and CDR2 is SYGVKD. Trimming pared 3 bases from V and 0 bases from J, leaving 15 bases between. The CDR3 sequence: CAISDHQLGSSYEQYF. In DNA form, the CDR3 reads TGTGCCATCAGTGATCACCAGCTGGGGAGCTCCTACGAGCAGTACTTC.